The 23 T cell receptor beta chains below all came from one sample that was sequenced in a study of blood T cell repertoires in COVID-19. Assay: immunoSEQ multiplex PCR; the TCRdb copy retains only in-frame clones and omits some. The table includes 650,000 to 800,000 clones, 80% to 90% detected once. Sequencing was done on a sample of peripheral blood. The receptors here all came from a woman between 18 and 29 years old with acute or convalescent COVID-19.

The chain is built from TRBV12-5 and TRBJ2-1, with 7 positions matching TRBD2. Germline CDR1 and CDR2: LGHNT and FRNRAP. CDR3 size: 15 residues. V was clipped by 5 bases and J by 2 bases; unmatched bases: 6. The CDR3 spells CASGTSRGAYNEQFF. CDR3 DNA: TGTGCTAGTGGTACGTCCCGGGGGGCCTACAATGAGCAGTTCTTC.

This clone was seen only once. CDR3 in amino acids: CASSIRLGDRADYSNQPQHF. In nucleotides, the CDR3 is TGTGCCAGTAGTATAAGGTTGGGGGACAGGGCCGATTATAGCAATCAGCCCCAGCATTTT. The gene calls are TRBV19 and TRBJ1-5; TRBD1 matches at 9 bases. Germline loops: CDR1 LNHDA, CDR2 SQIVND (reference sequence). The CDR3 sequence is 20 residues long. The trim removed 2 bases at V and 0 bases at J, leaving 14 bases unmatched.

The V gene is TRBV19, the J gene TRBJ2-3; 7 nucleotides line up with TRBD1. The CDR3 has 15 residues. V trimming: 3 bases; J trimming: 3 bases; junction bases outside the gene matches: 6. Germline CDR1 LNHDA, CDR2 SQIVND (reference sequence). CDR3 residues: CASSIIDRETDTQYF. Written as DNA, the CDR3 is TGTGCCAGTAGTATTATTGACAGGGAAACAGATACGCAGTATTTT.

The CDR3: CASSAGTGDFTEAFF. In nucleotides, the CDR3 is TGTGCCAGCAGCGCCGGGACAGGCGACTTCACTGAAGCTTTCTTT. The chain carries TRBV9 and TRBJ1-1; 8 positions match TRBD1. CDR1 is SGDLS, CDR2 YYNGEE, per germline. This CDR3 comprises 15 residues. V was clipped by 3 bases and J by 4 bases; unmatched bases: 8.

This chain links TRBV29-1 with TRBJ1-2; possible D gene TRBD1, 6 bases. Germline V gene data show CDR1 as SQVTM and CDR2 as ANQGSEA. The CDR3 runs to 14 residues. V lost 1 base and J 4 bases, leaving 13 bases between the germline ends. CDR3 sequence: CSVEGVDSSYGYTF. The CDR3 region has the DNA TGCAGCGTTGAAGGGGTGGACAGTAGCTATGGCTACACCTTC.

The chain employs TRBV6-5 and TRBJ2-2; D is ambiguous. The V gene's germline CDR1 is MNHEY and CDR2 SVGAGI. V was pared by 6 bases and J by 4 bases, with 15 bases between. This CDR3 contains 15 residues. CDR3 amino acids: CASSSTSDTTGELFF. The DNA for the CDR3 is TGTGCCAGCAGCTCTACCAGCGATACCACCGGGGAGCTGTTTTTT.

The chain links TRBV29-1 to TRBJ1-1, with TRBD1 identical over 9 bases. CDR3 length: 15 amino acids. Unmatched junction bases numbered 9, after V lost 2 bases and J lost 5 bases. Germline CDR1 SQVTM, CDR2 ANQGSEA. The CDR3 bases are TGCAGCGTTGAATATGTAGGACAGGGGTTGACTGAAGCTTTCTTT. This gives the protein CSVEYVGQGLTEAFF.

This clone was counted once. The chain is built from TRBV19 and TRBJ2-3, with D perhaps TRBD1 (6 bases). Trimming cost V 5 bases and J 0 bases, with 15 bases left between them. The CDR3 sequence is 16 residues long. Germline CDR1 is LNHDA and CDR2 is SQIVND (reference sequence). CDR3 sequence (DNA): TGTGCCAGTAGTCCCGACCCGGGACACAGCACAGATACGCAGTATTTT. Its protein product is CASSPDPGHSTDTQYF. The entire variable domain, with the rest obtained from reference TRBV19 and TRBJ2-3, is as follows: DGGITQSPKYLFRKEGQNVTLSCEQNLNHDAMYWYRQDPGQGLRLIYYSQIVNDFQKGDIAEGYSVSREKKESFPLTVTSAQKNPTAFYLCASSPDPGHSTDTQYFGPGTRLTVL.

V usage is TRBV2 and J usage is TRBJ2-3, with 10 bases fitting TRBD2. Germline CDR1 is SNHLY and CDR2 is FYNNEI. V was pared by 3 bases and J by 2 bases, with 11 bases of the junction left unmatched. The CDR3 covers 18 residues. The CDR3 reads CASSEWKAGGPLTDTQYF. The CDR3 bases are TGTGCCAGCAGTGAGTGGAAAGCGGGGGGGCCCCTCACAGATACGCAGTATTTT.

The genes are TRBV24-1 and TRBJ1-2; 10 positions match TRBD1. The V gene end was trimmed by 3 bases and the J gene end by 6 bases; junction bases not matched to a gene: 15. Germline assignment: CDR1 KGHDR and CDR2 SFDVKD. This CDR3 is built from 18 residues. The CDR3 loop is CATSDKPGQGRTRHGYTF. CDR3 coding DNA: TGTGCCACCAGTGATAAACCGGGACAGGGGCGTACTAGGCATGGCTACACCTTC.

Comments on this clone: Additional DNA sequences in this sample encode the identical CDR3. The chain couples TRBV18 to TRBJ1-5; perhaps TRBD1 as D (5 bases). The CDR3 contains 14 residues. Germline V gene data show CDR1 as KGHSH and CDR2 as LQKENI. Trimming shortened V by 2 bases and J by 3 bases, and 8 bases separated the two germline ends. The CDR3 nucleotides are TGTGCCAGCTCACCATCAGGGTCCAATCAGCCCCAGCATTTT. Protein sequence: CASSPSGSNQPQHF. Supplemented by reference TRBV18 and TRBJ1-5, the full variable domain reads NAGVMQNPRHLVRRRGQEARLRCSPMKGHSHVYWYRQLPEEGLKFMVYLQKENIIDESGMPKERFSAEFPKEGPSILRIQQVVRGDSAAYFCASSPSGSNQPQHFGDGTRLSIL.

The V gene is TRBV9, the J gene TRBJ1-3; D unresolved. This CDR3 spans 15 amino acids. V was clipped by 0 bases and J by 0 bases, with 7 bases between them. Germline V gene sequence: CDR1 SGDLS, CDR2 YYNGEE. CDR3 protein: CASSVGQVSGNTIYF. Here the CDR3 DNA reads TGTGCCAGCAGCGTAGGGCAGGTCTCTGGAAACACCATATATTTT.

This clone was recorded once. The chain combines TRBV28 with TRBJ2-7, with D possibly matching TRBD1 (6 bases). The CDR3 runs 15 residues. V lost 5 bases and J 3 bases, leaving 17 bases between the germline ends. CDR1 MDHEN and CDR2 SYDVKM come from the germline V gene. CDR3 residues: CASSPPRDTYYEQYF. In DNA form, the CDR3 reads TGTGCCAGCAGTCCTCCCCGGGACACCTACTACGAGCAGTACTTC.

This CDR3 is CASSVSLRGDTGNTIYF. Here the CDR3 DNA reads TGTGCCAGCAGCGTAAGCCTGCGAGGAGATACCGGAAACACCATATATTTT. The V gene is TRBV9, the J gene TRBJ1-3, with D uncertain. V gave up 1 base and J gave up 4 bases, with 18 bases separating them. CDR1 and CDR2 (germline): SGDLS, YYNGEE. This CDR3 is built from 17 residues.

This chain links TRBV30 with TRBJ1-5; 10 bases align to TRBD1. This CDR3 comprises 16 residues. V lost 2 bases and J lost 2; bases outside the gene matches: 6. The germline V gene encodes CDR1 GTSNPN and CDR2 SVGIG (reference sequence). In DNA, the CDR3 is TGTGCCTGGAGTATATCCGGGACAGGGGGCAATCAGCCCCAGCATTTT. The encoded protein is CAWSISGTGGNQPQHF.

This clone was seen more than once but under ten times. This rearrangement joins TRBV11-2 to TRBJ1-2; a possible D gene is TRBD1 (6 bases). This CDR3 is built from 13 residues. Germline-derived CDR1 and CDR2 are SGHAT and FQNNGV. V dropped 5 bases and J dropped 8 bases, with 15 bases sitting between them. In nucleotides, the CDR3 is TGTGCCAGCAGCCTACAGGGTCTCTGGGGCTACACCTTC. Amino acid sequence: CASSLQGLWGYTF.

The chain carries TRBV5-4 and TRBJ2-1, with D maybe TRBD2 (6 bases). The CDR3 totals 16 residues. From germline, CDR1 is SGHNT and CDR2 YYREEE (reference sequence). V was trimmed by 0 bases and J by 5 bases, leaving 15 bases between them. CDR3 loop: CASSLEGGRGNNEQFF. In nucleotides, the CDR3 is TGTGCCAGCAGCTTGGAGGGCGGCCGGGGGAACAATGAGCAGTTCTTC.

The V gene is TRBV19, the J gene TRBJ1-1; 7 bases agree with TRBD1. V lost 7 bases, J lost 0 bases, and 20 bases stayed unmatched. CDR1 and CDR2 (germline): LNHDA, SQIVND (reference sequence). The CDR3 loop spans 19 amino acids. In DNA, the CDR3 is TGTGCCAGTACCCGGGGGAACAGGGGTAGACTAGGGCTGAACACTGAAGCTTTCTTT. As protein: CASTRGNRGRLGLNTEAFF.

This chain connects TRBV9 to TRBJ1-2; D perhaps matches TRBD1 (6 bases). Germline assignment: CDR1 SGDLS and CDR2 YYNGEE. The V end was cut by 4 bases, the J end by 1 base, with 14 bases between. The CDR3 runs to 15 residues. This chain's CDR3 is CASSPLDRLNYGYTF. CDR3 bases: TGTGCCAGCAGCCCATTGGACAGACTTAACTATGGCTACACCTTC.

This clone was detected only once. The J gene is TRBJ2-3, the V gene TRBV18, with no clear D. Trimming removed 2 bases at V and 4 bases at J, with 7 bases between. Looked up from germline, CDR1 is KGHSH and CDR2 is LQKENI. This CDR3 region has 13 residues. CDR3 loop: CASSPTTSDTQYF. DNA of the CDR3: TGTGCCAGCTCACCAACAACCTCAGATACGCAGTATTTT.

The V and J genes are TRBV11-3 and TRBJ1-3, with 7 bases that match TRBD1. The CDR3 is 15 amino acids. Germline loops: CDR1 SGHNT, CDR2 YENEEA. V lost 5 bases, J lost 4 bases, and 8 bases stayed unmatched. CDR3 residues: CASSLRQGGGNTIYF. The CDR3 nucleotides are TGTGCCAGCAGCCTCAGACAGGGCGGCGGAAACACCATATATTTT.

The chain links TRBV2 to TRBJ1-2; D not certain. Per the germline V gene, CDR1 is SNHLY and CDR2 is FYNNEI. Trimming took off 6 bases at V and 1 base at J, with 9 bases between the two ends. CDR3 size: 13 residues. CDR3 DNA sequence: TGTGCCAGCAGGCGGGAAATTAACTATGGCTACACCTTC. Amino acid sequence: CASRREINYGYTF.

The chain is built from TRBV19 and TRBJ1-2, with TRBD1 matching 9 bases. J lost 8 bases, V lost 3 bases, and 7 bases had no gene match. Germline V lookup: CDR1 LNHDA, CDR2 SQIVND (reference sequence). The CDR3 totals 14 residues. CDR3 DNA: TGTGCCAGTAGTATTGGGGGACAGGGATTGGGCTACACCTTC. The encoded protein is CASSIGGQGLGYTF.